This is a list of T cell receptor beta chains from one sample in a study of T cells after yellow fever vaccination. TCRdb processed the 5' RACE reads anew with MiXCR; each CDR3 protein has one entry. The table lists around 400,000 distinct CDR3 sequences, about 9.9% of them singletons. This material consisted of PBMCs, taken on the day of the first yellow fever vaccination. All receptors come from a man younger than 30 who received the YFV17D yellow fever vaccine. CDR3s include the opening cysteine and the closing phenylalanine or tryptophan. A D gene is named only where the DNA matches it firmly. The size field is filled for only some rows; it gives once, few, many or a size class.

D | J | size | V | CDR3 | DNA
- | TRBJ1-5 | few | TRBV5-4 | CASSPGTDRQNQPQHF | TGTGCCAGCAGCCCGGGAACCGACAGGCAGAATCAGCCCCAGCATTTT
TRBD1 | TRBJ1-1 | few | TRBV12-3/TRBV12-4 | CASTTGQGVTEAFF | TGTGCCAGCACCACGGGACAGGGGGTCACTGAAGCTTTCTTT
- | TRBJ1-6 | - | TRBV7-9 | CASSSEYNSPLHF | TGTGCCAGCAGCTCGGAATATAATTCACCCCTCCACTTT
- | TRBJ2-1 | - | TRBV30 | CAWRPSGRYNEQFF | TGTGCCTGGAGGCCTTCCGGCAGGTACAATGAGCAGTTCTTC
- | TRBJ1-5 | many | TRBV4-2 | CASSPVGDGGGQPQHF | TGTGCCAGCAGCCCGGTTGGCGACGGGGGCGGCCAGCCCCAGCATTTT
TRBD1 | TRBJ2-2 | - | TRBV7-9 | CASSLFGQGIVGELFF | TGTGCCAGCAGCTTATTCGGACAGGGTATCGTCGGGGAGCTGTTTTTT
- | TRBJ2-7 | many | TRBV4-2 | CASSPEGVPYEQYF | TGTGCCAGCAGCCCAGAAGGGGTACCCTACGAGCAGTACTTC
TRBD2 | TRBJ2-1 | many | TRBV7-9 | CASSLGVSSGGYNEQFF | TGTGCCAGCAGCTTAGGAGTTTCTAGCGGGGGATACAATGAGCAGTTCTTC
TRBD2 | TRBJ2-3 | few | TRBV13 | CASSLSRGESGTDTQYF | TGTGCCAGCAGCTTATCACGGGGGGAGTCTGGCACAGATACGCAGTATTTT
- | TRBJ2-5 | - | TRBV25-1 | CASSGNSQETQYF | TGTGCCAGCAGTGGTAACAGTCAAGAGACCCAGTACTTC
- | TRBJ2-5 | - | TRBV7-2 | CASSKGLIGETQYF | TGTGCCAGCAGCAAGGGACTCATAGGGGAGACCCAGTACTTC
- | TRBJ1-1 | - | TRBV20-1 | CSARGPNTEAFF | TGCAGTGCTAGAGGGCCAAACACTGAAGCTTTCTTT
- | TRBJ2-5 | - | TRBV7-2 | CASSRLLGAAETQYF | TGTGCCAGCAGCCGCCTCTTAGGAGCGGCGGAGACCCAGTACTTC
- | TRBJ2-1 | - | TRBV5-1 | CASRRKVEQFF | TGCGCCAGCAGGCGGAAGGTTGAGCAGTTCTTC
- | TRBJ1-1 | - | TRBV5-1 | CATSPKGTEAFF | TGCGCCACCAGCCCGAAGGGAACTGAAGCTTTCTTT
TRBD1 | TRBJ1-4 | - | TRBV20-1 | CSARTGVAEKLFF | TGCAGTGCCAGGACAGGGGTTGCGGAAAAACTGTTTTTT
TRBD1 | TRBJ2-1 | few | TRBV5-1 | CASSLVDRGLNEQFF | TGCGCCAGCAGCTTGGTGGACAGGGGGCTTAATGAGCAGTTCTTC
- | TRBJ1-5 | - | TRBV5-1 | CASSSRLVDNQPQHF | TGCGCCAGCAGCTCCAGACTCGTGGACAATCAGCCCCAGCATTTT
- | TRBJ1-3 | few | TRBV6-1 | CASSRTPRSGNTIYF | TGTGCCAGCAGCCGGACTCCGCGCTCTGGAAACACCATATATTTT
TRBD1 | TRBJ1-1 | - | TRBV20-1 | CSAAFRDRGRTEAFF | TGCAGTGCCGCGTTCCGGGACAGGGGGCGGACTGAAGCTTTCTTT
TRBD1 | TRBJ2-6 | - | TRBV7-6 | CASSNRGTGANVLTF | TGTGCCAGCAGTAACAGGGGTACAGGGGCCAACGTCCTGACTTTC
- | TRBJ2-7 | many | TRBV7-9 | CASSSRRDNHYEQYF | TGTGCCAGCAGTTCTCGCCGGGACAACCACTACGAGCAGTACTTC
- | TRBJ2-1 | few | TRBV7-2 | CASSLARVLDNEQFF | TGTGCCAGCAGCTTAGCGCGGGTTTTGGACAATGAGCAGTTCTTC
- | TRBJ2-1 | many | TRBV6-1 | CASSAAGPGGNEQFF | TGTGCCAGCAGCGCCGCGGGGCCAGGGGGTAATGAGCAGTTCTTC
TRBD1 | TRBJ2-7 | few | TRBV5-1 | CASSPTGGSSTYEQYF | TGCGCCAGCAGCCCCACAGGGGGCAGTTCAACCTACGAGCAGTACTTC